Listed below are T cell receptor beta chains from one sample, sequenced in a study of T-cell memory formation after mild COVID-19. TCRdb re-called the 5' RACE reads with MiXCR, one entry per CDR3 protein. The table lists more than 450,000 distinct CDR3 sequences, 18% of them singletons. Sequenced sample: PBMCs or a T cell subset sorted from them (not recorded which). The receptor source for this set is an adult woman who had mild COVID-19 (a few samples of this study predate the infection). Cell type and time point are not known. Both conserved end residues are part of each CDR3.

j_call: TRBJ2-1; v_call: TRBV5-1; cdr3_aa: CASSDQLAGASNEQFF
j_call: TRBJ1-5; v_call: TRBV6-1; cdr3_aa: CASSERDGNQPQHF
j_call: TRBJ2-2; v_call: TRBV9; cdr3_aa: CASSGATGELFF
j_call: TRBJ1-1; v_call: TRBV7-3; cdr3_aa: CASSRIEGAEAFF
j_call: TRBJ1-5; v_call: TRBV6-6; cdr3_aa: CASSYSKAGNQPQHF
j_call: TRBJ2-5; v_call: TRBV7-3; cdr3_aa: CASSLRDRGDQYF
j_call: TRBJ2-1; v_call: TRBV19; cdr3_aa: CASQRGLAGQGEQFF
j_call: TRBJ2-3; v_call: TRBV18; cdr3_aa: CASSPLEGTSGTDTQYF
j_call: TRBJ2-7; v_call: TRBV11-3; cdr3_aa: CASSLPGGGDSYEQYF
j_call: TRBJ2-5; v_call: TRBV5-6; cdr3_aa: CASSPEAGGPLETQYF
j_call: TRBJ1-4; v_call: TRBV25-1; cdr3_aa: CASSGQVQEKLFF
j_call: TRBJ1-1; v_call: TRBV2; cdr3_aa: CASRRWGLNTEAFF
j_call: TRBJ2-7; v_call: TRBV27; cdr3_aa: CASRGRSYEQYF
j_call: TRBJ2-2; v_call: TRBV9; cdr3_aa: CASSAPTVTNTGELFF
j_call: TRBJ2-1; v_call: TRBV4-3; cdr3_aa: CASSQDGQEPYNEQFF
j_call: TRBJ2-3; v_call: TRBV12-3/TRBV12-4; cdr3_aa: CASSLRGGPTQPWNTQYF
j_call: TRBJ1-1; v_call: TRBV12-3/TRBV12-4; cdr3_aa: CASKQGRLTESFF
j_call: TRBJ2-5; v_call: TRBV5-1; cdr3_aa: CASSLGLALDKMETQYF
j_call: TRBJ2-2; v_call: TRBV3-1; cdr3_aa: CASSISSGGVNTGELFF
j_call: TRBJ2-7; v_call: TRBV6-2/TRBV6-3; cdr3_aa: CARRPDSSGSNLDYEQYF
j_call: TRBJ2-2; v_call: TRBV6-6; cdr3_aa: CASSLQGGELFF
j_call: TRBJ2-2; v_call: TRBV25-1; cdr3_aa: CASRLTSGRGEKTGELFF
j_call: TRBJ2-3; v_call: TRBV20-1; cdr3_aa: CSAREGGSSTDTQYF
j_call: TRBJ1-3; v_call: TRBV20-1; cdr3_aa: CSAREGTGNVGGNTIYF
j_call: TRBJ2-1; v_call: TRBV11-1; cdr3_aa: CASSSDPGSGNEQFF
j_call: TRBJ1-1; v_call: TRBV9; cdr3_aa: CASSVERNTEAFF
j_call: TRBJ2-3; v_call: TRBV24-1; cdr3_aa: CATSDLRRSTDTQYF
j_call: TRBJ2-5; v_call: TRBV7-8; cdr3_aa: CASSLGDYQETQYF
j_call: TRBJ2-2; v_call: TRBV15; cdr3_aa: CATSELDTGELFF
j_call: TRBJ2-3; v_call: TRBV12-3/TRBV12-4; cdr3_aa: CASSASRYTQYF
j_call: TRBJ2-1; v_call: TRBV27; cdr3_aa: CASSPRGTSGVSSYNEQFF
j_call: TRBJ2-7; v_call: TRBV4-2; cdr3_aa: CASSQADSSYEQYF
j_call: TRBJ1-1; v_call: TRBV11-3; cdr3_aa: CASNGDGTAFVANTEAFF
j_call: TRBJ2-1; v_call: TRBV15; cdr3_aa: CATSFRRKLGYNEQFF
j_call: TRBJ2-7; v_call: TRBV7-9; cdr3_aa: CASRSATGSFREQYF
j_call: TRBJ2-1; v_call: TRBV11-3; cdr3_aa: CASSLGEGDKYNEQFF
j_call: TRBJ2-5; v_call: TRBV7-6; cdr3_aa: CASSLAEETQYF
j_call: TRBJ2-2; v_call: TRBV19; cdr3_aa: CASSLSRVPANTGELFF
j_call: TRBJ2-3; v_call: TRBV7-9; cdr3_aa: CASSFNRDTRSDTQYF
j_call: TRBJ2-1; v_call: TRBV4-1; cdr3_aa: CASSQVLTGTREQFF
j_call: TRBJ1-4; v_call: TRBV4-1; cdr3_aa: CASRGTGNEKLFF
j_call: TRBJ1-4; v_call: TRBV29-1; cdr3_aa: CSACQGNEKLFF
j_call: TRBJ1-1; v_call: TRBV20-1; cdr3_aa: CSASDPMRVGTEAFF
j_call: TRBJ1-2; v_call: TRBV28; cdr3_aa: CASSYPGAHGYTF
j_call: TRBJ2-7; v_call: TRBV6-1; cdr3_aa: CASSSPRYVGYYEQYF
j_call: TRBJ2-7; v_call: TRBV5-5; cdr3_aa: CASNPIGTDYEQYF
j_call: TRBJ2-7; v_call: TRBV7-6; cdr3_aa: CASSPSSGNEQYF
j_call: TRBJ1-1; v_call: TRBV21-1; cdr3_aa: CASSHRQENTEAFF
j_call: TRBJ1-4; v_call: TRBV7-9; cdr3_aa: CASSLGFRDWEKLFF
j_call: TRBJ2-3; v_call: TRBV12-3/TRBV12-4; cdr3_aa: CASSLDSRSTDTQYF